Shown below are 2 T cell receptor beta chains from a single sample sequenced in a study of a mutant IDH1 vaccine in newly diagnosed glioma. Which antigens these TCRs recognize remains unknown. Noted time point: week 11, during vaccination. The investigators gave 300 ug of mutant IDH1 20-mer peptide in each vaccine dose, together with topical imiquimod. TCRdb's copy holds only in-frame clones and misses some; the assay was immunoSEQ multiplex PCR. The repertoire holds 110,000 or so clones, with roughly nine tenths as singletons. This specimen consisted of PBMCs, obtained from a glioma patient whose treatment included an IDH1 peptide vaccine. The receptors were sampled from a woman in her forties or fifties with glioma.

The chain links TRBV28 to TRBJ1-1; unclear D gene. Germline CDR1 is MDHEN and CDR2 is SYDVKM. CDR3 size: 15 residues. Deletions cut 3 bases from V and 3 bases from J, with 14 bases between. CDR3: CASSLGIWVYTEAFF. The CDR3 DNA reads as TGTGCCAGCAGTTTGGGTATATGGGTGTACACTGAAGCTTTCTTT.

The chain combines TRBV29-1 with TRBJ2-6; 8 bases are shared with TRBD1. Germline V CDR1 and CDR2: SQVTM, ANQGSEA. V shed 3 bases and J 0 bases; nucleotides not matched to a gene: 10. The CDR3 is 18 residues long. The CDR3 reads CSVEWTPGGASGANVLTF. CDR3 bases: TGCAGCGTTGAGTGGACCCCAGGGGGCGCCTCTGGGGCCAACGTCCTGACTTTC.